This TCR beta chain was identified in a study of blood T cell repertoires in COVID-19. The germline V gene has CDR1 ENHRY and CDR2 SYGVKD. J gave up 4 bases and V 3 bases, and 8 bases lay outside the gene matches. The CDR3 covers 15 residues. Profiled with immunoSEQ multiplex PCR; TCRdb holds only in-frame clones, not every one. The repertoire includes over 150,000 clones, about 87% of them detected once, and roughly 0.9% sits in the top ten. In this sample, this clone turned up a few times. This TCR derives from a woman between 18 and 30 years old who had recovered from COVID-19. Source material: peripheral blood. This chain uses TRBV10-3 with TRBJ2-7; TRBD2 matches at 8 bases. CDR3 coding DNA: TGTGCCATCAGTGACGGGAGGGTCGGATTATACGAGCAGTACGTC. Residues: CAISDGRVGLYEQYV.